This T cell receptor (beta chain) was identified in a study of CD4 T cells in relation to SARS-CoV-2 and coronaviruses. Whole-study context: After about nine days of antigen culture, PBMC TCR beta CDR3s were sequenced.

The CDR3 covers 15 residues. CDR1 and CDR2 from the germline V gene are SGHVS and FQNEAQ. The junction had 12 bases not matched to a gene; V was cut back by 4 bases and J by 13 bases. The protocol was immunoSEQ multiplex PCR, while the TCRdb copy is restricted to in-frame clones and leaves out a portion. The table shows about 31,000 clones, with under 80% occurring only once. Notes on this clone: Its target is unknown.

The sequenced sample consisted of memory CD4+ T cells from PBMCs, cultured in vitro. The chain uses TRBV7-8 and TRBJ2-7, with 14 bases identical to TRBD2. The sequence derives from an adult with COVID-19. CDR3 protein: CASSYGTSGRPVVYF. As DNA, the CDR3 is TGTGCCAGCAGCTACGGGACTAGCGGGAGACCAGTCGTTTACTTC.